A single sample is the source of the 21 T cell receptor beta chains below, sequenced in a study of T cell responses to AZD1222 COVID-19 vaccine. Generated by immunoSEQ multiplex PCR, the TCRdb table keeps only in-frame clones and is missing some. Among around 66,000 clones, roughly 90% were seen once, and the ten largest hold 15% to 20%. The sequences come from peripheral blood, collected on day 0 of AZD1222 vaccination. The receptors shown here come from an adult in good health.

The chain links TRBV7-2 to TRBJ2-1; weak D call: TRBD2 (6 bases). Between the trimmed V and J ends, which lost 10 bases and 0 bases, there was a span of 16 bases. This CDR3 has 15 residues. Germline V gene sequence: CDR1 SGHTA, CDR2 FQGNSA. CDR3: CATKAGPDSYNEQFF. CDR3 bases: TGTGCCACTAAAGCGGGCCCCGACTCCTACAATGAGCAGTTCTTC.

J is TRBJ1-1 and V is TRBV2; 9 nucleotides match TRBD1. With 5 bases clipped from V and 5 bases from J, the junction kept 18 bases outside the gene matches. There are 18 residues in the CDR3. The germline gives CDR1 SNHLY, CDR2 FYNNEI. The CDR3 nucleotides are TGTGCCAGCAGTTCCCCGGGACAGGGCTACGGGGCTCTTACTGAAGCTTTCTTT. Translated: CASSSPGQGYGALTEAFF.

This clone was counted only a few times. The V gene is TRBV5-1, the J gene TRBJ1-4, with D possibly being TRBD1 (5 bases). This CDR3 has 16 residues. The V gene's germline CDR1 is SGHRS and CDR2 YFSETQ. V shed 0 bases and J shed 0 bases, with 9 bases lying between them. The CDR3 region is CASSLGQGATNEKLFF. Here the CDR3 DNA reads TGCGCCAGCAGCTTGGGGCAGGGTGCAACTAATGAAAAACTGTTTTTT.

This sequence joins TRBV7-3 and TRBJ1-3; tentative D call: TRBD1 (6 bases). In germline, CDR1 is SGHTA, CDR2 FQGTGA. CDR3 size: 19 residues. With 1 base removed from V and 5 bases from J, the gap between germline ends came to 24 bases. The CDR3 DNA is TGTGCCAGCAGCTTAAAGGTATGGGGTCAGGGGTCGAGTAGAAACACCATATATTTT. Translating it yields CASSLKVWGQGSSRNTIYF.

The chain combines TRBV10-2 with TRBJ2-1; D is perhaps TRBD1 (5 bases). Germline assignment: CDR1 WSHSY and CDR2 SAAADI. The CDR3 runs 10 residues. V was pared by 8 bases and J by 14 bases, with 13 bases between. Here the CDR3 DNA reads TGCGCCAGCGGGGCAGAGGTTGAGTTCTTC. This translates into CASGAEVEFF.

CDR3 in amino acids: CASSQGVTAGLQPQHF. The CDR3 coding sequence is TGTGCCAGCAGCCAGGGAGTGACGGCAGGCCTTCAGCCCCAGCATTTT. This rearrangement joins TRBV4-2 to TRBJ1-5; D is unclear. V dropped 3 bases and J dropped 6 bases, with 18 bases sitting between them. The CDR3 covers 16 residues. Per germline, CDR1 LGHNA and CDR2 YNFKEQ.

The chain uses TRBV18 and TRBJ2-3, with D perhaps TRBD1 (6 bases). Germline CDR1 KGHSH, CDR2 LQKENI. There are 14 residues in the CDR3. Trimming removed 0 bases from V and 9 bases from J, with 13 bases in between. The CDR3 region is CASSPPRGWETQYF. In DNA, the CDR3 is TGTGCCAGCTCACCACCGAGGGGGTGGGAAACGCAGTATTTT.

CDR3 coding DNA: TGTGCCAGCAGCTCGAGGGGGGACCGGGCAGATACGCAGTATTTT. Amino acids: CASSSRGDRADTQYF. This sequence joins TRBV7-3 and TRBJ2-3; D possibly uses TRBD1 or TRBD2 (6 bases each). V dropped 4 bases and J dropped 4 bases, with 15 bases sitting between them. The CDR3 totals 15 residues. The germline V gene has CDR1 SGHTA and CDR2 FQGTGA.

The chain uses TRBV7-9 and TRBJ2-1, with D unresolved. Trimming cost V 5 bases and J 8 bases, with 7 bases left between them. This CDR3 has 11 residues. Germline CDR1 SEHNR, CDR2 FQNEAQ (reference sequence). The CDR3 nucleotides read TGTGCCAGCAGCCTCTGGCATGAGCAGTTCTTC. Translation: CASSLWHEQFF. The complete variable domain, with remaining parts taken from reference TRBV7-9 and TRBJ2-1, reads DTGVSQNPRHKITKRGQNVTFRCDPISEHNRLYWYRQTLGQGPEFLTYFQNEAQLEKSRLLSDRFSAERPKGSFSTLEIQRTEQGDSAMYLCASSLWHEQFFGPGTRLTVL.

This chain uses TRBV18 with TRBJ2-3; 9 positions agree with TRBD2. The CDR3 has 18 residues. Losses at the gene ends were 2 bases for V and 3 bases for J; bases not matched to a gene: 12. CDR1 is KGHSH and CDR2 is LQKENI in the germline V gene. CDR3 coding DNA: TGTGCCAGCTCACCAATAGCGGGAGCAATGGGACCGACAGATACGCAGTATTTT. Its translation: CASSPIAGAMGPTDTQYF. Full variable domain (remainder filled in from reference TRBV18 and TRBJ2-3): NAGVMQNPRHLVRRRGQEARLRCSPMKGHSHVYWYRQLPEEGLKFMVYLQKENIIDESGMPKERFSAEFPKEGPSILRIQQVVRGDSAAYFCASSPIAGAMGPTDTQYFGPGTRLTVL.

The genes are TRBV6-1 and TRBJ1-2; D ambiguous. Trimming pared 5 bases from V and 3 bases from J, leaving 13 bases between. Germline CDR1 is MNHNS and CDR2 is SASEGT. The CDR3 has 14 amino acids. The CDR3 sequence is CASSPNLVYYGYTF. CDR3 bases: TGTGCCAGCAGTCCCAACCTGGTCTACTATGGCTACACCTTC.

This sequence joins TRBV11-2 and TRBJ2-7; D is possibly TRBD2 (5 bases). The V and J ends lost 1 base and 2 bases respectively, with 12 bases between them. The CDR3 runs to 15 residues. Germline V gives CDR1 SGHAT, CDR2 FQNNGV. The CDR3 nucleotides are TGTGCCAGCAGCTTAGGTCCCGGGGTCACCTACGAGCAGTACTTC. Translating gives CASSLGPGVTYEQYF. The whole variable domain, filled in from reference TRBV11-2 and TRBJ2-7, reads EAGVAQSPRYKIIEKRQSVAFWCNPISGHATLYWYQQILGQGPKLLIQFQNNGVVDDSQLPKDRFSAERLKGVDSTLKIQPAKLEDSAVYLCASSLGPGVTYEQYFGPGTRLTVT.

This clone occurred a few times. This CDR3 is CASSLVRDRGTREQYF. Written as DNA, the CDR3 is TGTGCCAGCAGCTTGGTTCGTGACAGGGGGACACGCGAGCAGTACTTC. This chain joins TRBV5-6 and TRBJ2-7, with 9 bases aligning to TRBD1. The V and J ends lost 0 bases and 6 bases, in that order; junction bases with no gene match: 10. The V gene's germline CDR1 is SGHDT and CDR2 YYEEEE. The CDR3 extends over 16 amino acids.

This chain links TRBV30 with TRBJ1-1; tentative D call: TRBD1 (5 bases). The CDR3 has 14 amino acids. Trimming left V 3 bases short and J 4 bases short, with 15 bases between. The germline gives CDR1 GTSNPN, CDR2 SVGIG (reference sequence). CDR3 sequence (DNA): TGTGCCTGGAGGAAGGGTGCCGGGGGCACTGAAGCTTTCTTT. Residues: CAWRKGAGGTEAFF.

The chain joins TRBV10-3 to TRBJ1-1; D gene unclear. From germline, CDR1 is ENHRY and CDR2 SYGVKD. This CDR3 has 13 residues. The V end was cut by 6 bases, the J end by 0 bases, with 8 bases between. The CDR3 nucleotides are TGTGCCATCAGGGCCCGGATGAACACTGAAGCTTTCTTT. It translates to CAIRARMNTEAFF.

This clone has just one count. V is TRBV19 and J is TRBJ1-1; D remains unclear. The length of the CDR3 is 13 residues. The V end lost 3 bases, the J end lost 1 base, and 6 bases lay between the germline ends. The germline V gene has CDR1 LNHDA and CDR2 SQIVND (reference sequence). The CDR3 coding sequence is TGTGCCAGTAGTATCCGGGAGAACACTGAAGCTTTCTTT. Residues: CASSIRENTEAFF.

This clone was found once. This sequence joins TRBV27 and TRBJ1-2; D is uncertain. The CDR3 is 13 amino acids. Germline CDR1 reads MNHEY; CDR2 reads SMNVEV (reference sequence). V was cut by 8 bases and J by 2 bases, with 12 bases left in between. The CDR3 spells CASATRRNYGYTF. The CDR3 coding sequence is TGTGCCAGCGCAACACGACGCAACTATGGCTACACCTTC.

The chain joins TRBV3-1 (or the pseudogene TRBV3-2) to TRBJ2-2; D is possibly TRBD2 (5 bases). The CDR3 loop spans 15 amino acids. Germline assignment: CDR1 LGHDT and CDR2 YNNKEL (reference sequence). Trimming pared 4 bases from V and 4 bases from J, leaving 13 bases between. The CDR3 DNA reads TGTGCCAGCAGCCCCAGTTCGGGGTCCACCGGGGAGCTGTTTTTT. Amino acids: CASSPSSGSTGELFF.

CDR3 loop: CASSQERVNEQFF. The CDR3 nucleotides are TGTGCCAGCAGCCAAGAGAGAGTGAATGAGCAGTTCTTC. The chain is built from TRBV14 and TRBJ2-1; D gene uncertain. The CDR3 is made up of 13 amino acids. The V end lost 0 bases, the J end lost 7 bases, and 7 bases lay between the germline ends. Germline V lookup: CDR1 SGHDN, CDR2 FVKESK.

This clone was seen a handful of times. The chain couples TRBV30 to TRBJ2-7; D unresolved. The CDR3 totals 13 residues. The germline V gene has CDR1 GTSNPN and CDR2 SVGIG (reference sequence). Trimming removed 2 bases from V and 2 bases from J, with 10 bases in between. The CDR3 region has the DNA TGTGCCTGGAGTTTGGTAGGGCCCTACGAGCAGTACTTC. This encodes CAWSLVGPYEQYF.

This chain links TRBV28 with TRBJ1-5; D remains unclear. The V gene lost 5 bases and the J gene lost 5 bases, with 16 bases spanning the gap. CDR3 length equals 15 residues. Germline CDR1 reads MDHEN; CDR2 reads SYDVKM. The CDR3 sequence is CASSLRDHYYQPQHF. CDR3 in DNA: TGTGCCAGCAGTCTCCGGGATCATTATTATCAGCCCCAGCATTTT.